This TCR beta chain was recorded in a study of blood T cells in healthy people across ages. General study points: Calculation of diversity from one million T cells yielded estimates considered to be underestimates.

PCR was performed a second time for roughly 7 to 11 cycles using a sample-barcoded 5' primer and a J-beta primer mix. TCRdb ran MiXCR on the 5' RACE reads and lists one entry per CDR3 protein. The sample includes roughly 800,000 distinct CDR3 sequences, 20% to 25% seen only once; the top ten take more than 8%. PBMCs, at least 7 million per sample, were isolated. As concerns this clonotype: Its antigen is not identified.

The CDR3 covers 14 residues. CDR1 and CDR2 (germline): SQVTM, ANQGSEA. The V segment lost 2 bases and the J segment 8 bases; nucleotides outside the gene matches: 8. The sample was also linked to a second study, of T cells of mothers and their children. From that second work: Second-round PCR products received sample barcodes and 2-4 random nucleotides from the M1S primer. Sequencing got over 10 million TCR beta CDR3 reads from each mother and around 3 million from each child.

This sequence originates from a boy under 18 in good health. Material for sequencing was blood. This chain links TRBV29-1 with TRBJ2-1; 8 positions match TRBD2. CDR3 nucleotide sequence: TGCAGCGTTGAACAAGCGGGGGCAAGGGATGAGCAGTTCTTC. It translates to CSVEQAGARDEQFF.